The clone carrying this T cell receptor beta chain was seen ten or more times. The antigen is not known. Newly diagnosed patients aged 18 to 65 had hyperthyroidism of under 2 months' duration. Uncontrolled infection, other autoimmune disease, pregnancy or lactation barred patients from enrollment. PBMCs were collected from an approximately 10 ml volume of fresh peripheral blood. Researchers amplified the TCR beta CDR3 regions from RNA transcripts. When the TCR CDR3 underwent first-round RT-PCR, the HTBI primer set was used. Via MiXCR, TCRdb re-called the multiplex PCR reads, giving one row per CDR3 protein. The profile covers 400,000 to 500,000 distinct CDR3 sequences, with 13% to 15% appearing a single time and roughly 17% taken by the ten largest. Germline V lookup: CDR1 SGHDN, CDR2 FVKESK. V shed 1 base and J shed 1 base, with 10 bases lying between them. The CDR3 sequence is 15 residues long. These data come from a study of T cells in Graves' hyperthyroidism and ophthalmopathy.

Overall study results and limits: It was a median about 6.5 months before onset that the model predicted ophthalmopathy.

The TCR comes from a woman aged 18-29 years with Graves' hyperthyroidism. The sequenced sample was blood. The chain is built from TRBV14 and TRBJ2-5, with D unresolved. The CDR3 coding sequence is TGTGCCAGCAGCCAAGTTGGCGGCCTCCAAGAGACCCAGTACTTC. It is translated as CASSQVGGLQETQYF.